This T cell receptor beta chain was identified in a study of OX40 agonist ivuxolimab in advanced cancers. Background on the study: The patients received agonistic anti-OX40 (CD134) antibody ivuxolimab. The diagnoses of dose-escalation patients were hepatocellular carcinoma, melanoma, renal cell or head and neck cancer. Partial responses were achieved by three patients, of whom one had hepatocellular carcinoma and two had cutaneous melanoma. Age averaged around 60 years (range 23 to 79), and just over 80% were male.

Repertoires were generated with immunoSEQ multiplex PCR, while TCRdb's copy carries only in-frame clones and drops some. The sample has about 16,000 clones, about 93% seen once. The junction had 15 bases not matched to a gene; V was cut back by 3 bases and J by 3 bases. The CDR3 consists of 18 residues. In germline, CDR1 is SGHNT, CDR2 YENEEA. This sequence joins TRBV11-3 and TRBJ2-7; 9 nucleotides line up with TRBD1. Sequenced material: CD4+ or CD8+ T cells sorted from blood, taken in a trial of the OX40 agonist ivuxolimab. The origin of this receptor is an adult with an advanced solid tumor such as melanoma, head and neck, liver or kidney cancer. The CDR3 here is CASSFSPITGGFNYEQYF. CDR3 DNA: TGTGCCAGCAGCTTCTCCCCCATAACAGGGGGCTTTAACTACGAGCAGTACTTC.